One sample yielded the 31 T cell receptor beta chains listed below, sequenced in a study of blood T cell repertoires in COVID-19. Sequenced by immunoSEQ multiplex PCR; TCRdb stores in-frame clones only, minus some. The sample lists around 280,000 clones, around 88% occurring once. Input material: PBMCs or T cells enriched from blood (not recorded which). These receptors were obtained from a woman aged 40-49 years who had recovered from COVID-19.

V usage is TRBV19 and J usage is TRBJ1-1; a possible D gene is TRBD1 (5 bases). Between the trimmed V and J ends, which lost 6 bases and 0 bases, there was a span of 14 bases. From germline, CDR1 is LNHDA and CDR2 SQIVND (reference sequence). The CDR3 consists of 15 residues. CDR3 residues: CASSPRGTVNTEAFF. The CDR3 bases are TGTGCCAGTAGCCCCCGGGGGACGGTGAACACTGAAGCTTTCTTT.

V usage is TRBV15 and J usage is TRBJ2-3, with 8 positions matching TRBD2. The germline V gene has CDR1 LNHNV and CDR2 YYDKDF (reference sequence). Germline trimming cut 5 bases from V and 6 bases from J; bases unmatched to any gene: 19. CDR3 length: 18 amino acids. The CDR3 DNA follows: TGTGCCACCAGCTCCCAAGCCTTAGCGGGAACGCAATCGGATACGCAGTATTTT. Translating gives CATSSQALAGTQSDTQYF.

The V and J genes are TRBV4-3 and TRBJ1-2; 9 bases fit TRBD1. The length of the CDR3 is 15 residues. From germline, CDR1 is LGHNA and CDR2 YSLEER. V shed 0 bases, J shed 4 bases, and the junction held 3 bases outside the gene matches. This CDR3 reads CASSQDRGQGYGYTF. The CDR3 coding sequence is TGCGCCAGCAGCCAAGATAGGGGACAGGGCTATGGCTACACCTTC.

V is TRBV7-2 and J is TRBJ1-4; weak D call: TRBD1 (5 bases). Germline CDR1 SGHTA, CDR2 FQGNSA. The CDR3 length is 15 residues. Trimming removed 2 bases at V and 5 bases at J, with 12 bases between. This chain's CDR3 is CASSLFPGENEKLFF. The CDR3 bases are TGTGCCAGCAGCTTATTCCCGGGGGAAAATGAAAAACTGTTTTTT.

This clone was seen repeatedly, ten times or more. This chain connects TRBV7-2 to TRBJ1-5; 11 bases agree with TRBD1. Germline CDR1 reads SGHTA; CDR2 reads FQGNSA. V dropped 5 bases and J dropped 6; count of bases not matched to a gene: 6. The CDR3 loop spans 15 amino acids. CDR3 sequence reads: CASSPGQGAGQPQHF. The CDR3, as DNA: TGTGCCAGCAGCCCCGGACAGGGGGCTGGTCAGCCCCAGCATTTT.

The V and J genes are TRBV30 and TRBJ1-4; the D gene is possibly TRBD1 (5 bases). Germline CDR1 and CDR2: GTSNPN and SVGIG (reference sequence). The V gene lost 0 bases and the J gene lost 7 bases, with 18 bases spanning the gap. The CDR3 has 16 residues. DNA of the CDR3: TGTGCCTGGAGTGTACAGGTTTTCCGGCGGGGTGAAAAACTGTTTTTT. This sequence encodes CAWSVQVFRRGEKLFF.

The CDR3 protein is CSVDLFRGYGYTF. In nucleotides, the CDR3 is TGCAGCGTTGATCTCTTTCGAGGCTATGGCTACACCTTC. The chain joins TRBV29-1 to TRBJ1-2; no firm D call. The ends were cut back, 3 bases at V and 4 bases at J, with 12 bases in the middle. The CDR3 has 13 amino acids. Germline assignment: CDR1 SQVTM and CDR2 ANQGSEA. Complete variable domain (other parts from reference TRBV29-1 and TRBJ1-2): SAVISQKPSRDICQRGTSLTIQCQVDSQVTMMFWYRQQPGQSLTLIATANQGSEATYESGFVIDKFPISRPNLTFSTLTVSNMSPEDSSIYLCSVDLFRGYGYTFGSGTRLTVV.

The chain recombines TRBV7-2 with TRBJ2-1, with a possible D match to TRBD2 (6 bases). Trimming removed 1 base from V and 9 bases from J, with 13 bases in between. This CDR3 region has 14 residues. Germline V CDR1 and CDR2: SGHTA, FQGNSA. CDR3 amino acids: CASSLGGESGEQFF. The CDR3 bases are TGTGCCAGCAGCTTAGGCGGGGAGTCAGGTGAGCAGTTCTTC.

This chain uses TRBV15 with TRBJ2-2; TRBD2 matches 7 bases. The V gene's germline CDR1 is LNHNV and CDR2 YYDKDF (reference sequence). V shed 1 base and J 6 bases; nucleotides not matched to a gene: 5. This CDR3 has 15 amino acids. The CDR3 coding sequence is TGTGCCACCAGCAGAGTGCTAGCGGTGCCCGGGGAGCTGTTTTTT. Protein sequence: CATSRVLAVPGELFF.

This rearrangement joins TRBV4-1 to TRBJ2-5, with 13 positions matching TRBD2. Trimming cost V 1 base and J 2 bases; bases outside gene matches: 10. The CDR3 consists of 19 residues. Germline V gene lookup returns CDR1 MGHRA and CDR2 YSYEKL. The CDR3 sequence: CASSQVRAGTSGKQETQYF. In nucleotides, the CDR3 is TGCGCCAGCAGCCAAGTTCGAGCTGGGACTAGCGGGAAACAAGAGACCCAGTACTTC.

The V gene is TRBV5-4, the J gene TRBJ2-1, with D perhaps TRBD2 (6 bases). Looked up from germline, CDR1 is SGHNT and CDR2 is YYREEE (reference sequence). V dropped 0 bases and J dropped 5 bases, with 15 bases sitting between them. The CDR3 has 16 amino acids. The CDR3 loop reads CASSLGGGGINNEQFF. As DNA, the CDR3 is TGTGCCAGCAGCTTGGGGGGCGGAGGGATTAACAATGAGCAGTTCTTC. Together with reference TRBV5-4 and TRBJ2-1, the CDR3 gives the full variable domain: ETGVTQSPTHLIKTRGQQVTLRCSSQSGHNTVSWYQQALGQGPQFIFQYYREEENGRGNFPPRFSGLQFPNYSSELNVNALELDDSALYLCASSLGGGGINNEQFFGPGTRLTVL.

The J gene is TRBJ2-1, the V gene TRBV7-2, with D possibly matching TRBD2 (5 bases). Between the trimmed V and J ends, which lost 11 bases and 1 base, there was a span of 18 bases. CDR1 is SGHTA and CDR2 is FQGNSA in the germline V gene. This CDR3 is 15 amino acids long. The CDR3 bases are TGTGCCGTGTGGGGAGATCGTCGTTCCTACAATGAGCAGTTCTTC. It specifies CAVWGDRRSYNEQFF.

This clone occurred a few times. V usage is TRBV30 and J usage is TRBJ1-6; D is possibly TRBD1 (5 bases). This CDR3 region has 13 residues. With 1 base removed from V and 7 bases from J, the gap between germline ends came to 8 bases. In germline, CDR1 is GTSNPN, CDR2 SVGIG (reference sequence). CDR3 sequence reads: CAWSEDRNSPLHF. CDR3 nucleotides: TGTGCCTGGAGTGAAGACAGAAATTCACCCCTCCACTTT.

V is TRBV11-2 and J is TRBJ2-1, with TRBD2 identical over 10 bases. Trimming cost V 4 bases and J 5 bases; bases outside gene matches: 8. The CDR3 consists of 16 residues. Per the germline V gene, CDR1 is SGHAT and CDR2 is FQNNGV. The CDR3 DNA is TGTGCCAGCAGCTCACGGGCGACTAGCGGGCACAATGAGCAGTTCTTC. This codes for CASSSRATSGHNEQFF.

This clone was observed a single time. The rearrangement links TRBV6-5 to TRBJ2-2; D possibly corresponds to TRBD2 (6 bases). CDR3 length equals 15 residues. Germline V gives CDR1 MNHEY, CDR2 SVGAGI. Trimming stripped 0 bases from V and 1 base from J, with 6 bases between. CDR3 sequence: CASSYSAGNTGELFF. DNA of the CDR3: TGTGCCAGCAGTTACTCAGCGGGGAACACCGGGGAGCTGTTTTTT.

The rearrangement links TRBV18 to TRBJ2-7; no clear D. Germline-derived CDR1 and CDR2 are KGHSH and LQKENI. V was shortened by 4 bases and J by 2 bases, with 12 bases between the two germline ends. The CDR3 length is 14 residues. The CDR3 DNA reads TGTGCCAGCTCACTTTTAGACACCCCCTACGAGCAGTACTTC. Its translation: CASSLLDTPYEQYF. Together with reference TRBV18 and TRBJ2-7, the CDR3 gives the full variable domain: NAGVMQNPRHLVRRRGQEARLRCSPMKGHSHVYWYRQLPEEGLKFMVYLQKENIIDESGMPKERFSAEFPKEGPSILRIQQVVRGDSAAYFCASSLLDTPYEQYFGPGTRLTVT.

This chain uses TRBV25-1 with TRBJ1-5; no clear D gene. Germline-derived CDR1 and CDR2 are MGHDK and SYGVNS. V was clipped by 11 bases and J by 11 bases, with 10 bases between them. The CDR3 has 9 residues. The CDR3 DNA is TGTGCCCGACGAGGGACCCAGCATTTT. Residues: CARRGTQHF.

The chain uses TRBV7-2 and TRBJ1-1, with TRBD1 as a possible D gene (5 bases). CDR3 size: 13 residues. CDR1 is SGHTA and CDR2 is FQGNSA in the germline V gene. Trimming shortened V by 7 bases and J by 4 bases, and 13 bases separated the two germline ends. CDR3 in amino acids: CASTLTVSTEAFF. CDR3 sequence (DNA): TGTGCCAGCACCCTGACAGTGAGCACTGAAGCTTTCTTT.

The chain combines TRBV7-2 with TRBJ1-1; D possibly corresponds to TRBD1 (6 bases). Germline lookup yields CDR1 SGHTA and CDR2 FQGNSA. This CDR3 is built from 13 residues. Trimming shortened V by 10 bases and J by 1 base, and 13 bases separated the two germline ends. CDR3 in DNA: TGTGCCAAGGAGGGGGAGGGGAACACTGAAGCTTTCTTT. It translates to CAKEGEGNTEAFF.

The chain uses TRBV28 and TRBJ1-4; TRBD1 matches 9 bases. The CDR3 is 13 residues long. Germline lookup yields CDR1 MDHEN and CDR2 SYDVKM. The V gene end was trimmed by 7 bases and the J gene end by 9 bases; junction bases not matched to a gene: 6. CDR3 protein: CASTRGQGKKLFF. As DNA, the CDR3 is TGTGCCAGCACCAGGGGACAGGGAAAAAAACTGTTTTTT.

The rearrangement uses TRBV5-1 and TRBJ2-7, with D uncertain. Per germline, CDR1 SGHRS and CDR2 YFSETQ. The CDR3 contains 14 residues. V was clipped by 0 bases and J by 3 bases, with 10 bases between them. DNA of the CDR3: TGCGCCAGCAGCTTGGAGTACTCTTACTACGAGCAGTACTTC. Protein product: CASSLEYSYYEQYF.

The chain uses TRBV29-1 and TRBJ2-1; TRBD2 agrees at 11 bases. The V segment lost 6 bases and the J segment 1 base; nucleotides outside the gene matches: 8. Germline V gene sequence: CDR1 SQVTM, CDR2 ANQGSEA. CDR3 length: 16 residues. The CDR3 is CSVGLAGSGSYNEQFF. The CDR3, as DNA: TGCAGCGTCGGACTAGCGGGCTCGGGATCCTACAATGAGCAGTTCTTC.

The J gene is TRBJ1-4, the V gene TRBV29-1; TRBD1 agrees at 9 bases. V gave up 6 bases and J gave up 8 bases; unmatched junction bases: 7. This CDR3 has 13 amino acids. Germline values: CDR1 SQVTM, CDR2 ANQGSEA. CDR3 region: CSVADRGIEKLFF. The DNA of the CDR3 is TGCAGCGTAGCGGACAGGGGTATCGAAAAACTGTTTTTT. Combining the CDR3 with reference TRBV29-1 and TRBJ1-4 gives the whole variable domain SAVISQKPSRDICQRGTSLTIQCQVDSQVTMMFWYRQQPGQSLTLIATANQGSEATYESGFVIDKFPISRPNLTFSTLTVSNMSPEDSSIYLCSVADRGIEKLFFGSGTQLSVL.

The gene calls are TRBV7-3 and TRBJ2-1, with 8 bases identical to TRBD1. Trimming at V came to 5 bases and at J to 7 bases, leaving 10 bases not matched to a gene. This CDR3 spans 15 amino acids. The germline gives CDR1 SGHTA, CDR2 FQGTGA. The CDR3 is CASSPGQGVSNEQFF. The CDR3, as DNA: TGTGCCAGCAGCCCCGGACAGGGTGTTTCAAATGAGCAGTTCTTC.

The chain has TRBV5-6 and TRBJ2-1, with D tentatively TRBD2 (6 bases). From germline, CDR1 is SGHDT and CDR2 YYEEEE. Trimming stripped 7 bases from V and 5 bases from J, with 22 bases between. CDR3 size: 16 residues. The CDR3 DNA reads TGTGCCAGCCGCTCATGGTTTAGCGGACGCAACAATGAGCAGTTCTTC. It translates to CASRSWFSGRNNEQFF. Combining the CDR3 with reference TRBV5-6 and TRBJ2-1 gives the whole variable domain DAGVTQSPTHLIKTRGQQVTLRCSPKSGHDTVSWYQQALGQGPQFIFQYYEEEERQRGNFPDRFSGHQFPNYSSELNVNALLLGDSALYLCASRSWFSGRNNEQFFGPGTRLTVL.

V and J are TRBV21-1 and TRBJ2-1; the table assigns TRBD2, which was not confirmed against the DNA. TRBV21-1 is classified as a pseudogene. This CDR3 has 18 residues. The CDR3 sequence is CASSKIPGGGVFYNEQFF. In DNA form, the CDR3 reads TGTGCCAGCAGCAAAATCCCCGGGGGTGGAGTCTTCTACAATGAGCAGTTCTTC.

CDR3 coding DNA: TGTGCCAGCAGCTTAGAGGGGGCTGGGGAGACCCAGTACTTC. As protein: CASSLEGAGETQYF. The chain carries TRBV7-9 and TRBJ2-5; 7 nucleotides align to TRBD1. CDR1 and CDR2 (germline): SEHNR, FQNEAQ (reference sequence). J gave up 5 bases and V 1 base, and 4 bases lay outside the gene matches. The CDR3 has 14 residues.

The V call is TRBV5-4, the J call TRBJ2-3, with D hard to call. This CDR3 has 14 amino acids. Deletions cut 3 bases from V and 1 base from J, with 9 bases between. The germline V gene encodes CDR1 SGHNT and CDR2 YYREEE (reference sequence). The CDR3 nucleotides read TGTGCCAGCAGCTCCATCACGGGCACAGATACGCAGTATTTT. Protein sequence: CASSSITGTDTQYF.

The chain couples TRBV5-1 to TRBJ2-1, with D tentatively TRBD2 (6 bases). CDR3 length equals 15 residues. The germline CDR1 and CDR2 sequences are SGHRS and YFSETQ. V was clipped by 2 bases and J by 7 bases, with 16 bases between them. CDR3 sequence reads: CASSLHVGGRNEQFF. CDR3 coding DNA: TGCGCCAGCAGCTTACACGTGGGGGGACGGAATGAGCAGTTCTTC.

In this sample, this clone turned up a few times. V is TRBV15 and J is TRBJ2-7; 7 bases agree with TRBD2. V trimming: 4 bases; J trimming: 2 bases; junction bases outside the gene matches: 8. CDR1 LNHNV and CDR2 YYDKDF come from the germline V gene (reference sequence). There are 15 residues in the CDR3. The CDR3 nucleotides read TGTGCCACCAGCATTACGGGCGGGGGTACCTACGAGCAGTACTTC. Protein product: CATSITGGGTYEQYF.

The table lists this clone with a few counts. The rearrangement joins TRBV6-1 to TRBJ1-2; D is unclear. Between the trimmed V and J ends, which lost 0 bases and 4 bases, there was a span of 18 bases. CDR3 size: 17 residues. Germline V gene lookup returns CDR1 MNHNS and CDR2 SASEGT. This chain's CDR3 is CASSEAVSLGQSYGYTF. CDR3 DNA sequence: TGTGCCAGCAGTGAAGCGGTGAGCTTGGGCCAAAGCTATGGCTACACCTTC.